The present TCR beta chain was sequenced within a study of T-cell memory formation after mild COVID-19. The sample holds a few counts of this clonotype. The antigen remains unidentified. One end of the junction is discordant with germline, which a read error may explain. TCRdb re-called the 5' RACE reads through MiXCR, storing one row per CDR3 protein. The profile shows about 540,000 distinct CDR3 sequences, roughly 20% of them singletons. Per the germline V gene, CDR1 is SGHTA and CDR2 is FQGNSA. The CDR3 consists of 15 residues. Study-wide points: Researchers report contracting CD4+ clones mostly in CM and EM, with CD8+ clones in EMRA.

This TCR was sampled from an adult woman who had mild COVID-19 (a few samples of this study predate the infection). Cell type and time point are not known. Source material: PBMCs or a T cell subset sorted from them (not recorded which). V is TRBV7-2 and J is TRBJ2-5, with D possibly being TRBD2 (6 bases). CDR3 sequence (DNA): TGTGCCAGCAGATTAGGGTACGGGAGACAAGAGACCCAGTACTTC. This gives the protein CASRLGYGRQETQYF.